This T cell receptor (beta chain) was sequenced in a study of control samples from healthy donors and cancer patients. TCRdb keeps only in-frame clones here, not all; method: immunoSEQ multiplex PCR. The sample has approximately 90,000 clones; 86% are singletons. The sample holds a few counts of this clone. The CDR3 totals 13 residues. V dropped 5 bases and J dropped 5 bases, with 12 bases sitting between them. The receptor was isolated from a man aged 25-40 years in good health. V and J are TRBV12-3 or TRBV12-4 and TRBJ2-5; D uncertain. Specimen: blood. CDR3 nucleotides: TGTGCCAGCAGTCCGGCGGTTGGTGAGACCCAGTACTTC. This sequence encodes CASSPAVGETQYF.